This paragraph covers one T cell receptor beta chain sequence. The antigen remains unidentified. Trimming removed 1 base from V and 4 bases from J, with 11 bases in between. The CDR3 length is 15 residues. Per the germline V gene, CDR1 is MNHEY and CDR2 is SMNVEV (reference sequence). The data were obtained in a study of OX40 agonist ivuxolimab in advanced cancers. Looking at the study overall: The mean age was roughly 60 years, ranging from about 23 to 79, with under 90% of participants male. Study-level results: What antigens the expanded peripheral T cells recognized was never established.

Sequencing was performed with immunoSEQ multiplex PCR; in TCRdb, only in-frame clones are kept and a portion is missing. The data hold some 50,000 clones, with roughly 86% observed a single time. The origin of this receptor is an adult with an advanced solid tumor such as melanoma, head and neck, liver or kidney cancer. This specimen consisted of CD4+ or CD8+ T cells sorted from blood, obtained in a trial of the OX40 agonist ivuxolimab. This sequence joins TRBV27 and TRBJ2-1; D is ambiguous. CDR3 sequence reads: CASSLWADPYNEQFF. The CDR3 nucleotides are TGTGCCAGCAGTTTATGGGCGGATCCATACAATGAGCAGTTCTTC.